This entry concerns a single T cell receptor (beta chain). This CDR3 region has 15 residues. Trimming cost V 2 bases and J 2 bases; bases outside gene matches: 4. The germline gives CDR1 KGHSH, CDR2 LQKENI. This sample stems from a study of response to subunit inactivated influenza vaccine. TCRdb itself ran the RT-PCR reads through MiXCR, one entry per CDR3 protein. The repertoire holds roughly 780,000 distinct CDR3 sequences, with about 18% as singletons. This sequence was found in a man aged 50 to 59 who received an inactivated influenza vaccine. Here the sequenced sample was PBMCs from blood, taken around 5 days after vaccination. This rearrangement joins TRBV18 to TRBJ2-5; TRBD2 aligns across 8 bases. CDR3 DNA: TGTGCCAGCTCACCAGGGATAGCGGGACAAGAGACCCAGTACTTC. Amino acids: CASSPGIAGQETQYF. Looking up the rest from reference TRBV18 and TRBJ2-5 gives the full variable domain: NAGVMQNPRHLVRRRGQEARLRCSPMKGHSHVYWYRQLPEEGLKFMVYLQKENIIDESGMPKERFSAEFPKEGPSILRIQQVVRGDSAAYFCASSPGIAGQETQYFGPGTRLLVL.